The rows below give T cell receptor beta chains drawn from one sample of a study of blood T cell repertoires in COVID-19. Generated by immunoSEQ multiplex PCR, the TCRdb table keeps only in-frame clones and is missing some. The sample includes about 130,000 clones, roughly two thirds of them seen just once. The sequencing sample was made of peripheral blood. The origin of the receptors is a woman in her sixties or seventies with acute or convalescent COVID-19. Each CDR3 is given with its conserved first and last residue. Fields, in order: clone size, V gene, J gene, D gene, CDR3 protein. D genes are given only for firm matches. Clone size is stated in some rows and not others, as once, few, many or a class when expanded.

abundance: -; v_gene: TRBV19; j_gene: TRBJ2-5; d_gene: -; CDR3aa: CASSIVGGEETQYF
abundance: many; v_gene: TRBV7-8; j_gene: TRBJ2-7; d_gene: -; CDR3aa: CASSPLERRGTRDEQYF
abundance: few; v_gene: TRBV18; j_gene: TRBJ1-5; d_gene: -; CDR3aa: CASSPGGGPQHF
abundance: many; v_gene: TRBV7-3; j_gene: TRBJ1-1; d_gene: -; CDR3aa: CASSLSHRNTEAFF
abundance: -; v_gene: TRBV18; j_gene: TRBJ1-3; d_gene: TRBD1; CDR3aa: CASSPFGTARNTIYF
abundance: -; v_gene: TRBV10-2; j_gene: TRBJ2-7; d_gene: -; CDR3aa: CASGDSSRSEQYF
abundance: few; v_gene: TRBV7-9; j_gene: TRBJ2-5; d_gene: TRBD1; CDR3aa: CASSLRQGSQETQYF
abundance: -; v_gene: TRBV9; j_gene: TRBJ2-7; d_gene: -; CDR3aa: CASSLTGNSYEQYF
abundance: -; v_gene: TRBV29-1; j_gene: TRBJ1-1; d_gene: -; CDR3aa: CSARDFGTEAFF
abundance: -; v_gene: TRBV5-4; j_gene: TRBJ2-1; d_gene: -; CDR3aa: CASSPDSSNEQFF
abundance: -; v_gene: TRBV7-8; j_gene: TRBJ2-7; d_gene: TRBD1; CDR3aa: CASSLPAEGQDLNYEQYF
abundance: -; v_gene: TRBV4-3; j_gene: TRBJ2-5; d_gene: TRBD2; CDR3aa: CASSQARGAFETQYF
abundance: -; v_gene: TRBV25-1; j_gene: TRBJ1-2; d_gene: TRBD1; CDR3aa: CASSAPDRGPGYGYTF
abundance: -; v_gene: TRBV5-1; j_gene: TRBJ1-1; d_gene: -; CDR3aa: CASSLEPGGNTEAFF
abundance: -; v_gene: TRBV7-2; j_gene: TRBJ2-1; d_gene: TRBD2; CDR3aa: CASSSRLADEQFF
abundance: -; v_gene: TRBV11-1; j_gene: TRBJ2-5; d_gene: TRBD2; CDR3aa: CASSLGLAGVRETQYF
abundance: -; v_gene: TRBV5-6; j_gene: TRBJ2-1; d_gene: TRBD2; CDR3aa: CASSWMGLAGGSYNEQFF
abundance: -; v_gene: TRBV5-4; j_gene: TRBJ2-7; d_gene: TRBD1; CDR3aa: CASSLGGQGAHEQYF
abundance: -; v_gene: TRBV19; j_gene: TRBJ1-5; d_gene: -; CDR3aa: CASSLGASNQPQHF